The 16 T cell receptor beta chains below come from one sample, sequenced in a study of cytomegalovirus exposure and HLA in healthy donors (dated 2017 in TCRdb). The method was the immunoSEQ multiplex PCR assay. A mixture of 60 forward primers for TCR Vbeta segments and 13 reverse primers for TCR Jbeta segments was used in the multiplex PCR. TCRdb re-hosts the immuneACCESS table, in-frame sequences only. Its copies lack some clones; in the studies checked, an unresolved V gene accounts for under half of them, and the cause for the rest is not known. Present in this sample are some 71,000 clones, about 70% of which were seen just once. The top ten clonotypes cover about 7.6% of the sample. The specimen was PBMCs. All receptors derive from a man aged 40-50 years in good health and CMV-seropositive.

This clone has a handful of counts. The chain has TRBV2 and TRBJ2-3, with D possibly being TRBD1 (6 bases). Trimming removed 2 bases at V and 5 bases at J, with 14 bases between. The CDR3 spans 15 residues. CDR1 is SNHLY, CDR2 FYNNEI, per germline. CDR3: CASSESGAVGDTQYF. CDR3 DNA sequence: TGTGCCAGCAGTGAATCAGGGGCGGTCGGAGATACGCAGTATTTT.

The rearrangement links TRBV5-1 to TRBJ2-5; possibly TRBD1 for D (5 bases). The V end was cut by 4 bases, the J end by 0 bases, with 10 bases between. The CDR3 has 14 residues. The germline CDR1 and CDR2 sequences are SGHRS and YFSETQ. The CDR3 DNA follows: TGCGCCAGCAGCCCACGGACACACCAAGAGACCCAGTACTTC. Translated: CASSPRTHQETQYF. The full variable domain, rest sourced from reference TRBV5-1 and TRBJ2-5, is KAGVTQTPRYLIKTRGQQVTLSCSPISGHRSVSWYQQTPGQGLQFLFEYFSETQRNKGNFPGRFSGRQFSNSRSEMNVSTLELGDSALYLCASSPRTHQETQYFGPGTRLLVL.

The table lists this clone with a few counts. CDR3 amino acids: CASTSRQGNTEAFF. Here the CDR3 DNA reads TGTGCCAGCACCTCTCGACAGGGAAACACTGAAGCTTTCTTT. The V gene is TRBV2, the J gene TRBJ1-1, with 7 bases that match TRBD1. The CDR3 length is 14 residues. Losses at the gene ends were 7 bases for V and 2 bases for J; bases not matched to a gene: 7. Germline assignment: CDR1 SNHLY and CDR2 FYNNEI.

V and J are TRBV5-1 and TRBJ1-4; 9 bases are shared with TRBD1. J lost 0 bases, V lost 4 bases, and 4 bases had no gene match. Germline CDR1 and CDR2: SGHRS and YFSETQ. The CDR3 sequence is 16 residues long. The CDR3 is CASSRGQGSTNEKLFF. CDR3 coding DNA: TGCGCCAGCAGCAGGGGACAGGGATCAACTAATGAAAAACTGTTTTTT.

This clone was counted between two and nine times. V gene TRBV28 combines with J gene TRBJ1-2, with 11 bases identical to TRBD1. After removal of 5 bases from V and 8 bases from J, the junction contained 13 bases not matched to a gene. Germline V gene data show CDR1 as MDHEN and CDR2 as SYDVKM. This CDR3 region has 16 residues. CDR3 DNA: TGTGCCAGCAGTCCCGGGGTGGACAGGGGGCTGAGAGGCTACACCTTC. Translated: CASSPGVDRGLRGYTF.

This rearrangement joins TRBV7-9 to TRBJ2-5; D uncertain. Trimming took 7 bases from V and 5 from J, leaving 14 bases between them. This CDR3 has 13 amino acids. Per germline, CDR1 SEHNR and CDR2 FQNEAQ (reference sequence). Here the CDR3 reads CASTLSGTETQYF. CDR3 nucleotides: TGTGCCAGCACCCTTAGTGGTACCGAGACCCAGTACTTC.

This clone was observed many times. The V call is TRBV7-9, the J call TRBJ2-7, with D unresolved. Per germline, CDR1 SEHNR and CDR2 FQNEAQ (reference sequence). The V end was cut by 3 bases, the J end by 9 bases, with 15 bases between. There are 13 residues in the CDR3. The CDR3 here is CASSFASESPQYF. CDR3 nucleotide sequence: TGTGCCAGCAGCTTTGCGTCTGAGTCTCCGCAGTACTTC.

CDR3 DNA sequence: TGTGCCAGCAGGGGGACTTTTAGCTCTGGGGCCAACGTCCTGACTTTC. Translating it yields CASRGTFSSGANVLTF. The chain carries TRBV27 and TRBJ2-6; possible D gene TRBD2, 6 bases. Trimming stripped 6 bases from V and 0 bases from J, with 12 bases between. The CDR3 spans 16 residues. Germline lookup yields CDR1 MNHEY and CDR2 SMNVEV (reference sequence).

This chain links TRBV4-3 with TRBJ1-2; 8 bases agree with TRBD1. V trimming: 0 bases; J trimming: 3 bases; junction bases outside the gene matches: 3. The CDR3 is made up of 15 amino acids. Germline V gene data show CDR1 as LGHNA and CDR2 as YSLEER. The CDR3 coding sequence is TGCGCCAGCAGCCAAGAGCAGGGGGCGCACTATGGCTACACCTTC. Translated, it gives CASSQEQGAHYGYTF.

This chain connects TRBV7-8 to TRBJ2-7; tentatively, D is TRBD2 (6 bases). Germline CDR1 reads SGHVS; CDR2 reads FQNEAQ. Trimming took 0 bases from V and 3 from J, leaving 12 bases between them. The CDR3 covers 15 residues. In DNA form, the CDR3 reads TGTGCCAGCAGCTTAGCGCGTGTGGGGGGCTACGAGCAGTACTTC. It specifies CASSLARVGGYEQYF.

The chain is built from TRBV7-9 and TRBJ1-1, with D perhaps matching TRBD1 (6 bases). Per germline, CDR1 SEHNR and CDR2 FQNEAQ (reference sequence). Trimming took off 5 bases at V and 7 bases at J, with 11 bases between the two ends. This CDR3 spans 12 amino acids. CDR3 loop: CASSNGQFEAFF. CDR3 DNA: TGTGCCAGCAGCAACGGACAGTTTGAAGCTTTCTTT.

This chain uses TRBV5-4 with TRBJ1-2; D is possibly TRBD1 (6 bases). Germline V lookup: CDR1 SGHNT, CDR2 YYREEE (reference sequence). Trimming cost V 0 bases and J 4 bases, with 13 bases left between them. The CDR3 runs to 15 residues. The CDR3: CASSLADQGLYGYTF. The CDR3 DNA follows: TGTGCCAGCAGCTTGGCAGACCAGGGGCTCTATGGCTACACCTTC. The full variable domain, rest sourced from reference TRBV5-4 and TRBJ1-2, is ETGVTQSPTHLIKTRGQQVTLRCSSQSGHNTVSWYQQALGQGPQFIFQYYREEENGRGNFPPRFSGLQFPNYSSELNVNALELDDSALYLCASSLADQGLYGYTFGSGTRLTVV.

This clone was seen only a few times. V usage is TRBV6-5 and J usage is TRBJ1-2, with D tentatively TRBD1 (5 bases). V lost 6 bases and J 1 base, leaving 15 bases between the germline ends. The germline CDR1 and CDR2 sequences are MNHEY and SVGAGI. This CDR3 is built from 15 residues. The CDR3 bases are TGTGCCAGCAGATCCGGGGGTGTCAATAACTATGGCTACACCTTC. Protein sequence: CASRSGGVNNYGYTF.

The chain employs TRBV14 and TRBJ2-2, with D maybe TRBD2 (6 bases). The CDR3 covers 13 residues. Trimming shortened V by 5 bases and J by 6 bases, and 10 bases separated the two germline ends. Looked up from germline, CDR1 is SGHDN and CDR2 is FVKESK. In nucleotides, the CDR3 is TGTGCCAGCAGCACCCGACTAGCCGGGGAGCTGTTTTTT. This codes for CASSTRLAGELFF.

This clone showed up just a few times. This chain uses TRBV9 with TRBJ1-5; D is perhaps TRBD1 (6 bases). The V gene lost 2 bases and the J gene lost 5 bases, with 11 bases spanning the gap. Per germline, CDR1 SGDLS and CDR2 YYNGEE. This CDR3 comprises 14 residues. Here the CDR3 reads CASSVGDTDQPQHF. The DNA for the CDR3 is TGTGCCAGCAGCGTCGGGGACACCGATCAGCCCCAGCATTTT.

This rearrangement joins TRBV2 to TRBJ2-2; maybe TRBD1 (6 bases). Germline CDR1 is SNHLY and CDR2 is FYNNEI. V was cut by 8 bases and J by 6 bases, with 10 bases left in between. The CDR3 loop spans 12 amino acids. The CDR3 loop reads CASFRGSGELFF. Here the CDR3 DNA reads TGTGCCAGCTTCAGGGGATCCGGGGAGCTGTTTTTT.